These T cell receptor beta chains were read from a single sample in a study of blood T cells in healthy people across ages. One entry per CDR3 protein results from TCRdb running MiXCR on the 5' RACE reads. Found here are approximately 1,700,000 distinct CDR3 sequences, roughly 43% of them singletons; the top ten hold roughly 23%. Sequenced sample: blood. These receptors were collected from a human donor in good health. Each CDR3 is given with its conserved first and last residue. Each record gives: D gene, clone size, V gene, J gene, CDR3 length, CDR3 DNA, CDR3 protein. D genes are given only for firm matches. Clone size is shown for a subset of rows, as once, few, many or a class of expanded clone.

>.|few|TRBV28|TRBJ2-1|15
TGTGCCAGCAGCCTAACCGGGTCTACAAGGGGTGAGCAGTTCTTC
CASSLTGSTRGEQFF
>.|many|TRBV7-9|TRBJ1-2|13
TGTGCCAGCAGCTCAGGACAGATCTATGGCTACACCTTC
CASSSGQIYGYTF
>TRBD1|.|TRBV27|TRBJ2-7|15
TGTGCCGGCAGCCCCCGGGACAGGGCATCCTACGAGCAGTACTTC
CAGSPRDRASYEQYF
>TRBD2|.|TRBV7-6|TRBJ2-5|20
TGCGCCAGCAGCTTAGTAATTCGGGGGACTAGCGACGTTGTGGGTGAGACCCAGTACTTC
CASSLVIRGTSDVVGETQYF
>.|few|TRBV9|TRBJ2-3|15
TGTGCCAGCAGCGTATCCTCAGCCCCGACAGATACGCAGTATTTT
CASSVSSAPTDTQYF
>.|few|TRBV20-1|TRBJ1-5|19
TGCAGTGCTAGAGATAGTTATATCCTAGGGTCCCTCAACAATCAGCCCCAGCATTTT
CSARDSYILGSLNNQPQHF
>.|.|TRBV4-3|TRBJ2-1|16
TGCGCCAGCAGCCAAGATCTGTGGAGTTCCGACAATGAGCAGTTCTTC
CASSQDLWSSDNEQFF
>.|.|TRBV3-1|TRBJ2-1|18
TGTGCCAGCAGCGTCCGGTGGGAGGGGGGAATACGGCACAATGAGCAGTTCTTC
CASSVRWEGGIRHNEQFF
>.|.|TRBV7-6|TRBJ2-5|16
TGTGCCAGCAGCCCCCGTGGGGTAGCTAGGCAAGAGACCCAGTACTTC
CASSPRGVARQETQYF
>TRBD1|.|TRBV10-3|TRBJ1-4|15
TGTGCCATCAGTCCAACAGGGGGCTTGGGTGAAAAACCGTTTTTT
CAISPTGGLGEKPFF
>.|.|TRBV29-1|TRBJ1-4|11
TGCAGCGTTGGAGCAAGTGAAAAACTGTTTTTT
CSVGASEKLFF
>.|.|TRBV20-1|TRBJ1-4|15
TGCAGTGCTAGAGATAGTGGGGGTCTTAATGAAAAACTGTTTTTT
CSARDSGGLNEKLFF
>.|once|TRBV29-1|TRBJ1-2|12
TGCAGCGTTGCGGGGGGGGACCGCGGCTACACCTTC
CSVAGGDRGYTF
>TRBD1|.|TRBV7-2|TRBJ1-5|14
TGTGCCAGCAGCGGACAGGGGGTTAGTCAGCCCCAGCATTTT
CASSGQGVSQPQHF
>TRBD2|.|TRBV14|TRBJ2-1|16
TGTGCCAGCAGCCAAGACATAAAGCGGGGGAACAATGAGCAGTTCTTC
CASSQDIKRGNNEQFF
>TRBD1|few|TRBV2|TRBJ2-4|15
TGTGCCAGCACTAGGACAGGGACCCTCGGGGACATTCAGTACTTC
CASTRTGTLGDIQYF